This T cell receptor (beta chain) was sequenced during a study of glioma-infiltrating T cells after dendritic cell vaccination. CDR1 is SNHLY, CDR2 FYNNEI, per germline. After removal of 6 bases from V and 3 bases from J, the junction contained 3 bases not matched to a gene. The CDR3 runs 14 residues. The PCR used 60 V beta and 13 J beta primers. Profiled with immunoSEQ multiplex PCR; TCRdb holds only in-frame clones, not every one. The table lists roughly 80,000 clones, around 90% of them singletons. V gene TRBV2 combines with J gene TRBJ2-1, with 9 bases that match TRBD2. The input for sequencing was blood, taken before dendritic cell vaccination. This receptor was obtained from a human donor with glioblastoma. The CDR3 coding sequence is TGTGCCAGCAGGACTAGCGGATTCTACAATGAGCAGTTCTTC. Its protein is CASRTSGFYNEQFF.